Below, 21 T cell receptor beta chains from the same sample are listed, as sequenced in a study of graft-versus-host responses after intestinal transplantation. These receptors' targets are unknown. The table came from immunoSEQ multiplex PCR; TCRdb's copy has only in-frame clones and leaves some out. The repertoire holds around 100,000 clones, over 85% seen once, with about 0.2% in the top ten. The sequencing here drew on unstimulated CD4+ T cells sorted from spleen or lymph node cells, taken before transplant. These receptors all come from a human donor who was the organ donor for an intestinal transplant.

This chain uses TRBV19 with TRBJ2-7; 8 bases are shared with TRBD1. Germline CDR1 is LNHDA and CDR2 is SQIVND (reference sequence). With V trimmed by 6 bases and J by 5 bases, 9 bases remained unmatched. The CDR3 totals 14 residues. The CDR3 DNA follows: TGTGCCAGTAGCGTGAGGACAGGGATCCACGAGCAGTACTTC. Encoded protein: CASSVRTGIHEQYF.

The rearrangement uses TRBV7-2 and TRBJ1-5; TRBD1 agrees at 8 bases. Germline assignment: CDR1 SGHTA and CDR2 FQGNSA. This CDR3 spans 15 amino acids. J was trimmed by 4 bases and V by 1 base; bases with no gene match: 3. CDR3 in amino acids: CASSLDRGRNQPQHF. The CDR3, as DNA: TGTGCCAGCAGCTTAGACAGGGGGAGGAATCAGCCCCAGCATTTT.

CDR3 loop: CSVDRGGTGELFF. In DNA form, the CDR3 reads TGCAGCGTTGACAGGGGAGGGACCGGGGAGCTGTTTTTT. This chain uses TRBV29-1 with TRBJ2-2; weak D call: TRBD2 (7 bases). The CDR3 totals 13 residues. The germline V gene has CDR1 SQVTM and CDR2 ANQGSEA. Trimming removed 3 bases from V and 5 bases from J, with 10 bases in between.

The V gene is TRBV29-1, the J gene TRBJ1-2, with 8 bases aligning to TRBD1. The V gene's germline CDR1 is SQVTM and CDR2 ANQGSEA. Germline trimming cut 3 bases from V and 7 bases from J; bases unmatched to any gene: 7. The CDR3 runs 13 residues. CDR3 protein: CSVDLPGGSGYTF. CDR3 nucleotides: TGCAGCGTTGACCTACCAGGGGGCTCTGGCTACACCTTC.

The CDR3, as DNA: TGCGCCAGCAGCCCCCGGGACAGGAATTCACCCCTCCACTTT. Amino acids: CASSPRDRNSPLHF. V and J are TRBV5-1 and TRBJ1-6; TRBD1 matches at 8 bases. Unmatched junction bases numbered 4, after V lost 4 bases and J lost 7 bases. Germline loops: CDR1 SGHRS, CDR2 YFSETQ. This CDR3 contains 14 residues.

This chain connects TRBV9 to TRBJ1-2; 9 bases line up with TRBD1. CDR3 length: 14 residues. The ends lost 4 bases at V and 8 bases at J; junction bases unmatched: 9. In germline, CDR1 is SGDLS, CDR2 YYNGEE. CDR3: CASSPGDRAGGYTF. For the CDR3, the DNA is TGTGCCAGCAGCCCCGGGGACAGGGCGGGGGGCTACACCTTC.

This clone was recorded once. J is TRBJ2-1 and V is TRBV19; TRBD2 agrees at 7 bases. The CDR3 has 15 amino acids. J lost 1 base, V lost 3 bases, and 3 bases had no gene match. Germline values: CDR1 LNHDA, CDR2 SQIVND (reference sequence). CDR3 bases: TGTGCCAGTAGTATGGGGGGGAGATCCTACAATGAGCAGTTCTTC. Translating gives CASSMGGRSYNEQFF.

The CDR3 protein is CASRLGQGRQETQYF. In nucleotides, the CDR3 is TGTGCCAGCAGATTAGGCCAGGGAAGGCAAGAGACCCAGTACTTC. This chain connects TRBV6-5 to TRBJ2-5; tentatively, D is TRBD1 (5 bases). Germline CDR1 MNHEY, CDR2 SVGAGI. Trimming left V 6 bases short and J 2 bases short, with 16 bases between. The CDR3 loop spans 15 amino acids.

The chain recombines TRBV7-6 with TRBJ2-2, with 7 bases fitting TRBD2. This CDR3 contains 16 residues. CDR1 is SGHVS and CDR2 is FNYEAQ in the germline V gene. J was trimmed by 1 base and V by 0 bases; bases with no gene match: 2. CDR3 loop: CASSLAWEGNTGELFF. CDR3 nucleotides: TGTGCCAGCAGCTTAGCTTGGGAGGGGAACACCGGGGAGCTGTTTTTT. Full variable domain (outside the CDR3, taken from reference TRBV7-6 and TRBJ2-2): GAGVSQSPRYKVTKRGQDVALRCDPISGHVSLYWYRQALGQGPEFLTYFNYEAQQDKSGLPNDRFSAERPEGSISTLTIQRTEQRDSAMYRCASSLAWEGNTGELFFGEGSRLTVL.

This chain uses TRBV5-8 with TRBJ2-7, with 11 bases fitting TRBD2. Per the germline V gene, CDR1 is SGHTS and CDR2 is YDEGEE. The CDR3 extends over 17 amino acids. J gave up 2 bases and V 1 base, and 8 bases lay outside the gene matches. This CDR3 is CASSLLLAGDITYEQYF. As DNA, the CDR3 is TGTGCCAGCAGCTTGTTACTAGCGGGGGACATCACCTACGAGCAGTACTTC.

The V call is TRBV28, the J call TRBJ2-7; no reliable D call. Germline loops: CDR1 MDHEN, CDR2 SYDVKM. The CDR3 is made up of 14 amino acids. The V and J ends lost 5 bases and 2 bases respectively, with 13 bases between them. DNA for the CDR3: TGTGCCAGCAGTGTAACAGTACGCCCCTACGAGCAGTACTTC. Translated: CASSVTVRPYEQYF. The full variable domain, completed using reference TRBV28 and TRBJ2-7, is DVKVTQSSRYLVKRTGEKVFLECVQDMDHENMFWYRQDPGLGLRLIYFSYDVKMKEKGDIPEGYSVSREKKERFSLILESASTNQTSMYLCASSVTVRPYEQYFGPGTRLTVT.

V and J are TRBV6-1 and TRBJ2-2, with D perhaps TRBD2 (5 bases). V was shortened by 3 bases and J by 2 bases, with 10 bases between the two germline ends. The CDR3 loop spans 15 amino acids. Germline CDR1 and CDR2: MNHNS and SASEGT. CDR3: CASSERTVNTGELFF. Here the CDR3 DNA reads TGTGCCAGCAGTGAGCGGACTGTTAACACCGGGGAGCTGTTTTTT.

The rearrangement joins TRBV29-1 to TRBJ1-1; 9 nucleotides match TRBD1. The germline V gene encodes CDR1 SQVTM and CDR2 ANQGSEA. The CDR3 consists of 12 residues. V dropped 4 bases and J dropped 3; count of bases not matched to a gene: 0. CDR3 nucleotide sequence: TGCAGCGTTGGGACAGGGGACACTGAAGCTTTCTTT. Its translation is CSVGTGDTEAFF. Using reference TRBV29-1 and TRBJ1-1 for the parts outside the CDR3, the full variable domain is SAVISQKPSRDICQRGTSLTIQCQVDSQVTMMFWYRQQPGQSLTLIATANQGSEATYESGFVIDKFPISRPNLTFSTLTVSNMSPEDSSIYLCSVGTGDTEAFFGQGTRLTVV.

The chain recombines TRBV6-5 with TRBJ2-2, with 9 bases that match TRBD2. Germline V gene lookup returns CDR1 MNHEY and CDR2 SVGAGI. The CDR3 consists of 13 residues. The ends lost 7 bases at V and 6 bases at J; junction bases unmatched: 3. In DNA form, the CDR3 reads TGTGCCAGCACCCGACTAGCGGCCGGGGAGCTGTTTTTT. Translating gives CASTRLAAGELFF.

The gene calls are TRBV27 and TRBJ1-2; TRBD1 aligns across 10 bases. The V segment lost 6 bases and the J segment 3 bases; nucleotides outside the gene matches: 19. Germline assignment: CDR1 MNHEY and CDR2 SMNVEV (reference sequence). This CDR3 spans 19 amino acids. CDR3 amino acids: CASSPSIGTGDRRYYGYTF. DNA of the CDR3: TGTGCCAGCAGCCCTAGCATTGGGACAGGGGATCGTCGTTACTATGGCTACACCTTC.

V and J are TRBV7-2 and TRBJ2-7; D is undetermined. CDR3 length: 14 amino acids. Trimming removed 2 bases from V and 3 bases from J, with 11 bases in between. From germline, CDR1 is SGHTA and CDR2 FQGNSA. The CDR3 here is CASSLSGLGYEQYF. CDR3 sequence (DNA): TGTGCCAGCAGCTTAAGTGGGCTGGGCTACGAGCAGTACTTC.

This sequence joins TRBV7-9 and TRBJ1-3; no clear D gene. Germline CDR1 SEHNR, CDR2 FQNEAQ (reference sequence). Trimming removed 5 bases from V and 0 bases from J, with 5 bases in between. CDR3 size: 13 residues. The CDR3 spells CASSLSSGNTIYF. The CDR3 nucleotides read TGTGCCAGCAGCCTGAGCTCTGGAAACACCATATATTTT. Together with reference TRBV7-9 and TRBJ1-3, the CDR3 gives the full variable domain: DTGVSQNPRHKITKRGQNVTFRCDPISEHNRLYWYRQTLGQGPEFLTYFQNEAQLEKSRLLSDRFSAERPKGSFSTLEIQRTEQGDSAMYLCASSLSSGNTIYFGEGSWLTVV.

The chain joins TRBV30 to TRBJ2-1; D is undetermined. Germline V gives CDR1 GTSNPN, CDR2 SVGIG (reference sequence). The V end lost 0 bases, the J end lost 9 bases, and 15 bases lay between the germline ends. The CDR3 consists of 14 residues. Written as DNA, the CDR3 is TGTGCCTGGAGTGTCCCCCTTTCAGGTTCTGAGCAGTTCTTC. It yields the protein CAWSVPLSGSEQFF.

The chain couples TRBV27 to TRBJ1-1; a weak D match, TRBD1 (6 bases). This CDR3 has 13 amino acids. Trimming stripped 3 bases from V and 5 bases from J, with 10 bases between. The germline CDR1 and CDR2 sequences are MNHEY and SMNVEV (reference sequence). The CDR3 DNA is TGTGCCAGCAGTTTTTCGAGGGGGACTGAAGCTTTCTTT. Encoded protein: CASSFSRGTEAFF.

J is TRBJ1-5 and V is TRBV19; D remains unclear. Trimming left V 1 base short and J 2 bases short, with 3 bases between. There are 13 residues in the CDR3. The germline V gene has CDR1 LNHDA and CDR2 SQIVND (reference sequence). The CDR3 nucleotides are TGTGCCAGTAGTATAGGGGGCAATCAGCCCCAGCATTTT. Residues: CASSIGGNQPQHF.

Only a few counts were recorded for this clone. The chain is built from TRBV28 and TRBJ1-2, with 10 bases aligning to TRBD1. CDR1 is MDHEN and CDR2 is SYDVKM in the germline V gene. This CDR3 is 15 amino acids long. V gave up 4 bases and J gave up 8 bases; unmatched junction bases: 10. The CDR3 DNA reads TGTGCCAGCAGTTCCGGACAGGGGGGGCGGGAAGGCTACACCTTC. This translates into CASSSGQGGREGYTF.